The entry that follows covers one T cell receptor beta chain sequence. Antigen unknown. Germline V gene data show CDR1 as ENHRY and CDR2 as SYGVKD. Trimming left V 7 bases short and J 2 bases short, with 8 bases between. CDR3 length: 12 amino acids. Separate cDNA molecules each had unique molecular identifiers attached to them. TCRdb processed the 5' RACE reads anew with MiXCR; each CDR3 protein has one entry. The sample shows some 77,000 distinct CDR3 sequences, roughly an eighth of them seen only once. This entry belongs to a study of early T cells in non-severe SARS-CoV-2 infection. Looking at the study overall: Sequencing of bulk RNA from unsorted whole blood was done, without chain pairing. Regarding the study as a whole: Matching results from VDJdb favored anti-spike CD8 responses, leaving private and CD4 specificities undetected.

V and J are TRBV10-3 and TRBJ1-2, with D unresolved. The sequence was obtained from an adult who was a healthcare worker with PCR-confirmed SARS-CoV-2 infection or an uninfected control (not recorded which). The donor label of this sample is uncertain. The sequencing used whole blood, collected at baseline. CDR3 loop: CAITPGNYGYTF. The CDR3 DNA follows: TGTGCCATCACTCCAGGAAACTATGGCTACACCTTC.